This TCR beta chain emerged from a study of Graves' ophthalmopathy and Graves' hyperthyroidism. General study results and limits: Blood also harbored most expanded thyroid clonotypes above 0.001 frequency. In separating ophthalmopathy from stable hyperthyroidism, a 13-signature model achieved about 90% sensitivity and approximately 80% specificity.

RNA transcripts were the source from which TCR beta CDR3 regions were amplified. HTBI-primed RT-PCR formed the first round, and a multiplex PCR formed the second. MiXCR, applied by TCRdb to the multiplex PCR reads, yields one record per CDR3 protein. The sample yields 200,000 to 250,000 distinct CDR3 sequences, approximately 28% seen once. Trimming removed 5 bases from V and 1 base from J, with 14 bases in between. Germline V gives CDR1 MDHEN, CDR2 SYDVKM. CDR3 length equals 15 residues. A note on this clonotype: As yet, its antigen is unknown.

Additional autoimmune diseases, uncontrolled infections, pregnancy or lactation disqualified patients. What supplied the PBMCs was over 8.5 ml of fresh peripheral blood. V gene TRBV28 combines with J gene TRBJ1-1, with TRBD1 as a possible D gene (5 bases). The source of this sequence is a man aged 45-60 years with Graves' ophthalmopathy. The sequencing input was peripheral blood. In nucleotides, the CDR3 is TGTGCCAGCAGTCCCGCGCGGGGGAGGAACACTGAAGCTTTCTTT. It translates to CASSPARGRNTEAFF.